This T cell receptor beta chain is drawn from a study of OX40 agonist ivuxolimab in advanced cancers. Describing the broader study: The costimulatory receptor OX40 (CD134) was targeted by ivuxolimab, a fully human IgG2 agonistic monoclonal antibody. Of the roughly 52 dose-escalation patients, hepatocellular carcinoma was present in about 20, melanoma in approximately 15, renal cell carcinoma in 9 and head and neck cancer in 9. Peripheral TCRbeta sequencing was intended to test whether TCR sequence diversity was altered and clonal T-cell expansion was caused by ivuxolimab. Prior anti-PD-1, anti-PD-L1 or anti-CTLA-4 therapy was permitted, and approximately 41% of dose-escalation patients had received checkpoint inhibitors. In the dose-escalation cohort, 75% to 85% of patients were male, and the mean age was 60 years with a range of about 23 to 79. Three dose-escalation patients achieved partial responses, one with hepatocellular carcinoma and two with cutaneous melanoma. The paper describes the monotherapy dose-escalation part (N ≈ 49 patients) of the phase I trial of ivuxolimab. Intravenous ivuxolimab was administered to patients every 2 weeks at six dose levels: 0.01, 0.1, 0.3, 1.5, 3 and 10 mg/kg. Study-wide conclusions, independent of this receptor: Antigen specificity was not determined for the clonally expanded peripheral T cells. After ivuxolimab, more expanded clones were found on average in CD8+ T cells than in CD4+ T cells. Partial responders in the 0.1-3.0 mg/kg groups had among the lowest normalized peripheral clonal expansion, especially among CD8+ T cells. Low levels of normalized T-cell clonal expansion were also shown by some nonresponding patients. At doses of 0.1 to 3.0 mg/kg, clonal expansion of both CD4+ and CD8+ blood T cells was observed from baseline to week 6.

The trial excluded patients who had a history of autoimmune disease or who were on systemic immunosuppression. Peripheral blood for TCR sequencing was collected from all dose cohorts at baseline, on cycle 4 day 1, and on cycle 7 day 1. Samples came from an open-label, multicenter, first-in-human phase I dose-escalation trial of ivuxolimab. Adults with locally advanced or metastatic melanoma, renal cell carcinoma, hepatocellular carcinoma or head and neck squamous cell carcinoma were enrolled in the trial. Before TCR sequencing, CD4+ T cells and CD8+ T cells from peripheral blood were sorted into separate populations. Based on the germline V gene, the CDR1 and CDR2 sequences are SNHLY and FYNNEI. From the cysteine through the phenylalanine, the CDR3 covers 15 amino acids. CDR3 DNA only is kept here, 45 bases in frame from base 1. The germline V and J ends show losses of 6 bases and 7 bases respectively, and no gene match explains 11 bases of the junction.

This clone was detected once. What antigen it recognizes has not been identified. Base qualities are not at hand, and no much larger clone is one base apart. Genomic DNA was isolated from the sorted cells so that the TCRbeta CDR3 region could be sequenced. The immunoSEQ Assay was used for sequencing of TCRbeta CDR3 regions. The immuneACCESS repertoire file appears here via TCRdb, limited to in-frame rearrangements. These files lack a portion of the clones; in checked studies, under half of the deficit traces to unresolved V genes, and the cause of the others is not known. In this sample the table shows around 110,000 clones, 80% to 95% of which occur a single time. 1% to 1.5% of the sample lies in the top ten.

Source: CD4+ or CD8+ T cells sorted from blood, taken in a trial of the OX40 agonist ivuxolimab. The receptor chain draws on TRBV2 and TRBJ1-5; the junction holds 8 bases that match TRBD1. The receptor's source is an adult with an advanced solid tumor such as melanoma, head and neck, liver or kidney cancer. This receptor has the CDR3 CASSTTGQGSQPQHF. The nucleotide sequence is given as TGTGCCAGCAGCACTACCGGACAGGGTAGCCAGCCCCAGCATTTT.